The clone carrying this TCR beta chain was counted only a few times. Its antigen is as yet unknown. V gave up 3 bases and J gave up 0 bases, with 16 bases separating them. CDR1 and CDR2 from the germline V gene are SGDLS and YYNGEE. The CDR3 contains 16 residues. This record belongs to a study of blood T cells in healthy people across ages. Study-level results: Considered underestimates were the diversity estimates obtained from one million T cells. Per-million-T-cell TCR beta diversity fell roughly linearly with age.

With a J-beta primer mix and a sample-barcoded 5' primer, a second PCR ran about 7 to 11 cycles. TCRdb reprocessed the 5' RACE reads with MiXCR, giving one entry per CDR3 protein. Of approximately 1,000,000 distinct CDR3 sequences in the sample, 35% to 50% were seen once. The chain employs TRBV9 and TRBJ2-7; tentative D call: TRBD1 (7 bases). The sequence was obtained from a woman aged 60-70 years in good health. The sample consisted of blood. CDR3 bases: TGTGCCAGCAGCGCAGGGGGGACTCCCAGCTCCTACGAGCAGTACTTC. It specifies CASSAGGTPSSYEQYF.